This T cell receptor beta chain was sequenced in a study of shared clonotypes between healthy human individuals. Study-level information: A few men and a couple of women, aged 18 to 49, were donors. Donors had three CD4 naive, three CD4 memory, two CD8 naive and one CD8 memory plate apiece.

Some clones are missing from TCRdb's copy, which holds only in-frame ones; the method was immunoSEQ multiplex PCR. The sample carries about 690,000 clones, about 90% recorded once. None of the donors, who were healthy HIV-negative adults, had recently had acute infections or vaccinations. Combining CD45RO+ cells with CCR7-negative CD45RA+ TemRA cells gave CD8 memory. This sequence originates from a man aged 18-30 years in good health. Some clones in this sample may be carry-over from other donors' samples. The sequenced sample consisted of memory CD8+ T cells from PBMCs. Stated subset: CD45RO+ cells pooled with CCR7-negative TemRA cells.

The CDR3 DNA reads TGTGCCAGCAGTGGGCTTTTGGGGGGGGCCAACGTCCTGACTTTC. Translation: CASSGLLGGANVLTF. This sequence joins TRBV28 and TRBJ2-6; D not resolved. CDR1 is MDHEN and CDR2 is SYDVKM in the germline V gene. CDR3 length: 15 amino acids. With 5 bases removed from V and 4 bases from J, the gap between germline ends came to 12 bases. Combining the CDR3 with reference TRBV28 and TRBJ2-6 gives the whole variable domain DVKVTQSSRYLVKRTGEKVFLECVQDMDHENMFWYRQDPGLGLRLIYFSYDVKMKEKGDIPEGYSVSREKKERFSLILESASTNQTSMYLCASSGLLGGANVLTFGAGSRLTVL.